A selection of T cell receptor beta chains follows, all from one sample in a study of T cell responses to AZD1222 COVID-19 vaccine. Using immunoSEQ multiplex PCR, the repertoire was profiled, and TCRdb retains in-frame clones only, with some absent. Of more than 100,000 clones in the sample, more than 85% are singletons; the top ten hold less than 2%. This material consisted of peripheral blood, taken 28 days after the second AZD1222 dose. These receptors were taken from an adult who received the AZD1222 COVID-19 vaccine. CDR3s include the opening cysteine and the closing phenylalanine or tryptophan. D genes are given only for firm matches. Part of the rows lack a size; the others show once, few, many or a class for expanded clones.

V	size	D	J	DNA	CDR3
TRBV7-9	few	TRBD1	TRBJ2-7	TGTGCCAGCAGCTTTCAACGGGACAGCTCCTACGAGCAGTACTTC	CASSFQRDSSYEQYF
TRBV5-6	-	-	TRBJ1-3	TGTGCCAGCAGTCGAGTTTTTGGAAACACCATATATTTT	CASSRVFGNTIYF
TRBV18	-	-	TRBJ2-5	TGTGCCAGCTCACCCAGGCAACAAGAGACCCAGTACTTC	CASSPRQQETQYF
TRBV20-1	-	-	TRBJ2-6	TGCAGTGCTAGTGCCTCCTCTGGGGCCAACGTCCTGACTTTC	CSASASSGANVLTF
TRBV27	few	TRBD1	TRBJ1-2	TGTGCCAGCAGTCCGACAGGGGCGGAATGGGACTATGGCTACACCTTC	CASSPTGAEWDYGYTF
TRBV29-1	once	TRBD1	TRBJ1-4	TGCAGCGTGGCCGGGACAGGGGGCGGAAAACTGTTTTTT	CSVAGTGGGKLFF
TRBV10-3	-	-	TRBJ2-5	TGTGCCATCAGGGATACTAGCTATTCAGGAGAGACCCAGTACTTC	CAIRDTSYSGETQYF
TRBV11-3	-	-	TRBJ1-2	TGTGCCAGCAGCGAGACCGGTGGGCAAAACTATGGCTACACCTTC	CASSETGGQNYGYTF
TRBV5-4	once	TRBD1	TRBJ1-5	TGTGCCAGCAGCTCCGGGACAGGGAACAATCAGCCCCAGCATTTT	CASSSGTGNNQPQHF
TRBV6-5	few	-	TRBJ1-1	TGTGCCACCCGGACTGGGCAGTCCAAAGGGGAAGCTTTCTTT	CATRTGQSKGEAFF
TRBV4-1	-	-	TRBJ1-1	TGCGCCAGCAGCAAGATCCGGGCCCTTAACACTGAAGCTTTCTTT	CASSKIRALNTEAFF
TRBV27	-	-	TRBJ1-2	TGTGCCAGCAGTTCGGAATCGGGATCAACTAACTATGGCTACACCTTC	CASSSESGSTNYGYTF
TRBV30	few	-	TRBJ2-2	TGTGCCTGGAGGGTTAGTGGCGGGACCGGGGAGCTGTTTTTT	CAWRVSGGTGELFF
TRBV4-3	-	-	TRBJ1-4	TGCGCCTCCCGGAGCACCGAGCGTGAAAAACTGTTTTTT	CASRSTEREKLFF
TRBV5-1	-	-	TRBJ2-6	TGCGCCAGCAGGGGACGGGGGCCCGGGATGGCCAACGTCCTGACTTTC	CASRGRGPGMANVLTF
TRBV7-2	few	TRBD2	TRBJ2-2	TGTGCCAGCAGCTTCGTTAGCGGGGACGGGGAGCTGTTTTTT	CASSFVSGDGELFF
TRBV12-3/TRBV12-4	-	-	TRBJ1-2	TGTGCCAGCAGTTTAGCCGGGGGAGGCTACACCTTC	CASSLAGGGYTF
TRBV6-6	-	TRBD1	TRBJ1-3	TGTGCCAGCAGTTACTCAGGACAGGGTTTGGGAAACACCATATATTTT	CASSYSGQGLGNTIYF
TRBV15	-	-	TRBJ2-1	TGTGCCACCAGCCCCCGGGGTCGCTCCTACAATGAGCAGTTCTTC	CATSPRGRSYNEQFF
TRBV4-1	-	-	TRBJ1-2	TGCGCCAGCAGCCAAGAGGTGGCAGGCGTTAACTATGGCTACACCTTC	CASSQEVAGVNYGYTF
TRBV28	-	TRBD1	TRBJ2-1	TGTGCCAGCAGTTCAGGGGGATTGTCCTACAATGAGCAGTTCTTC	CASSSGGLSYNEQFF
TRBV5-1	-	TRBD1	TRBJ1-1	TGCGCCAGCAGTTCCACGTTTGGACAGGGTACTGAAGCTTTCTTT	CASSSTFGQGTEAFF
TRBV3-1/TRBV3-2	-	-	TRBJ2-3	TGTGCCAGCAGACGGGAGCACAGCACAGATACGCAGTATTTT	CASRREHSTDTQYF
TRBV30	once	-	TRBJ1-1	TGTGCCTGGAGTGACGGGGTGAACACTGAAGCTTTCTTT	CAWSDGVNTEAFF
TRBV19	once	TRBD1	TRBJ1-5	TGTGCCAGCCAACTCGGGACAGGGGGCAATCAGCCCCAGCATTTT	CASQLGTGGNQPQHF
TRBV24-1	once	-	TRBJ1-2	TGTGCCACCAGCGGCAGGGCAGACTATGGCTACACCTTC	CATSGRADYGYTF
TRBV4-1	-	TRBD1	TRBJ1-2	TGCGCCAGCAGCCAACACCACCCGGACAGGACCGATGGCTACACCTTC	CASSQHHPDRTDGYTF
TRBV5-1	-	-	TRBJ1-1	TGCGCCAGCAGCTCGTCGGGTGGGCGGACTGAAGCTTTCTTT	CASSSSGGRTEAFF
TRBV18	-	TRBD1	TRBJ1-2	TGTGCCAGCTCACCAGTTAGGGGGACAGATAATGGCTACACCTTC	CASSPVRGTDNGYTF
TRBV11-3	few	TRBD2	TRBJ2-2	TGTGCCAGCAGCTTTGGGGGTAGCGGGACAAACACCGGGGAGCTGTTTTTT	CASSFGGSGTNTGELFF
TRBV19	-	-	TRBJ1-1	TGTGCCAGTAGTAGAGGCCAACTAGATACCTCTGAAGCTTTCTTT	CASSRGQLDTSEAFF
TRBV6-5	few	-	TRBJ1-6	TGTGCCAGCAGGGGACAAAATTCACCCCTCCACTTT	CASRGQNSPLHF
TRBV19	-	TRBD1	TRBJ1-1	TGTGCCAGTAGTGCACATGACAGGGTGGACACTGAAGCTTTCTTT	CASSAHDRVDTEAFF
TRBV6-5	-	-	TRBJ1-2	TGTGCCAGCATCCCCACCGTTTCCGGAAAGAAAACCTTC	CASIPTVSGKKTF
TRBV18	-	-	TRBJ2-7	TGTGCCAGCACGAGTGGAGAGCTCGGCTTAATGAGCTCCTACGAGCAGTACTTC	CASTSGELGLMSSYEQYF
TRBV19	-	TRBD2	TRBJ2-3	TGTGCCAGTAGTTCTAGCGGGAGGGCCGATACGCAGTATTTT	CASSSSGRADTQYF
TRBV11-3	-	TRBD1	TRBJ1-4	TGTGCCAGCAGCTTTAACAGGGGGCCGGAAAAACTGTTTTTT	CASSFNRGPEKLFF
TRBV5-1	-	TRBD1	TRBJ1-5	TGCGCCAGCAGCTGGGGGACAGCAGACAATCAGCCCCAGCATTTT	CASSWGTADNQPQHF
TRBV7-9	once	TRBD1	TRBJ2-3	TGTGCCAGCAGCTCGAAGGCCGGACAGGGAATAGCGGATACGCAGTATTTT	CASSSKAGQGIADTQYF
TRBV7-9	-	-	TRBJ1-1	TGTGCCAGCACCTCAAACAGGGACGTCACTGAAGCTTTCTTT	CASTSNRDVTEAFF
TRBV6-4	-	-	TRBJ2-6	TGTGCCAGCCGTTCTGCTGGGGCCAACGTCCTGACTTTC	CASRSAGANVLTF
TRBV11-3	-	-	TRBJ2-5	TGTGCCAGCAGCTTAGATGGGCCAGGCCAAGAGACCCAGTACTTC	CASSLDGPGQETQYF
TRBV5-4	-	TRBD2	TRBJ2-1	TGTGCACAACAAAAGGCACTAGCGGGAGATAATGAGCAGTTCTTC	CAQQKALAGDNEQFF
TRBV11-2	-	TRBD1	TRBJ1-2	TGTGCCAGCAGCTCCCGACAGGGAAGTGGCTACACCTTC	CASSSRQGSGYTF
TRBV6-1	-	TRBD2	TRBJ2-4	TGTGCCAGCAGTGAAGCAGGGGAGGGCATTCAGTACTTC	CASSEAGEGIQYF
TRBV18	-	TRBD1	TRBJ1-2	TGTGCCAGCTCACGGGGACAGGGTGGAATCTATGGCTACACCTTC	CASSRGQGGIYGYTF
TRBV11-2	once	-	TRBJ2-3	TGTGCCAGCAGCTTAGGGCAGTTTGCAGATACGCAGTATTTT	CASSLGQFADTQYF
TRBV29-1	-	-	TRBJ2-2	TGCAGCGTTGACCCCCACCGGGGCGGGGAGCTGTTTTTT	CSVDPHRGGELFF
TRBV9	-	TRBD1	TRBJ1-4	TGTGCCAGCAGCGGGGGAGGGGGCGCAACTAATGAAAAACTGTTTTTT	CASSGGGGATNEKLFF
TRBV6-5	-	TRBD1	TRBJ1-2	TGTGCCAGCACCTCGGGACAGGGAACATATGGCTACACCTTC	CASTSGQGTYGYTF
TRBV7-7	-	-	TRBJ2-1	TGTGCTAGCAGCTCCTCCCCACGAGCCAATGAGCAGTTCTTC	CASSSSPRANEQFF
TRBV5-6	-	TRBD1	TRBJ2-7	TGTGCCAGCAGAGACAGGGGGGGCTCCTACGAGCAGTACTTC	CASRDRGGSYEQYF
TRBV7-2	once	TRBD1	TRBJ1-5	TGTGCCAGCAGCAAATTACAGGGGACCGAGCCCCAGCATTTT	CASSKLQGTEPQHF
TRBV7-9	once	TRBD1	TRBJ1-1	TGTGCCAGCAGCATAGACAGGGAGAACACTGAAGCTTTCTTT	CASSIDRENTEAFF
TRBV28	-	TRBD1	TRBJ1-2	TGTGCCAGCAGTTTTAGGGACAGGGAAGGCTACACCTTC	CASSFRDREGYTF
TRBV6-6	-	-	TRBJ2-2	TGTGCCAGCAGGTCACAGGGATCCGGGGAGCTGTTTTTT	CASRSQGSGELFF